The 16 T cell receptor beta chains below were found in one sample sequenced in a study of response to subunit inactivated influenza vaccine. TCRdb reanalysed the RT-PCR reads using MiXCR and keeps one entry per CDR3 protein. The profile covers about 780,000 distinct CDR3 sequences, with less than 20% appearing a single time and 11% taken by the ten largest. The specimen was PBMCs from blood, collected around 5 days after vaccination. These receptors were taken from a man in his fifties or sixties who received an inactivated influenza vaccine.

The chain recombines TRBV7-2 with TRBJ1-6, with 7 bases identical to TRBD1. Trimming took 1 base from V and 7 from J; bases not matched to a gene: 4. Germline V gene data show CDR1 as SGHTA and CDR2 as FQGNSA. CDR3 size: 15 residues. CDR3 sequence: CASSLVQGTNSPLHF. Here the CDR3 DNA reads TGTGCCAGCAGCTTAGTACAGGGGACGAATTCACCCCTCCACTTT.

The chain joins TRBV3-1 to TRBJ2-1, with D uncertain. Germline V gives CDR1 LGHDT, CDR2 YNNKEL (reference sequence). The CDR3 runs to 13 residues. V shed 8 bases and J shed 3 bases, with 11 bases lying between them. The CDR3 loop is CASGGAIYNEQFF. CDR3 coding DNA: TGTGCCAGCGGCGGAGCGATCTACAATGAGCAGTTCTTC.

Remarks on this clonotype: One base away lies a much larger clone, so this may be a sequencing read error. DNA of the CDR3: TGCGCCAGCAAACTGGACGGTTTGAACACTGAAGCTTTCTTT. It is translated as CASKLDGLNTEAFF. This sequence joins TRBV5-1 and TRBJ1-1, with D unclear. Deletions cut 6 bases from V and 0 bases from J, with 12 bases between. The CDR3 extends over 14 amino acids. The germline V gene has CDR1 SGHRS and CDR2 YFSETQ.

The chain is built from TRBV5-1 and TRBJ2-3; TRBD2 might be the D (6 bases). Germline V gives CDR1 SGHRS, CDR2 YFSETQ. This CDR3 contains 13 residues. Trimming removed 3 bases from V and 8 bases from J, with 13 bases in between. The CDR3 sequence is CASSWRGGGTQYF. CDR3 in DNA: TGCGCCAGCAGCTGGAGGGGAGGAGGTACGCAGTATTTT.

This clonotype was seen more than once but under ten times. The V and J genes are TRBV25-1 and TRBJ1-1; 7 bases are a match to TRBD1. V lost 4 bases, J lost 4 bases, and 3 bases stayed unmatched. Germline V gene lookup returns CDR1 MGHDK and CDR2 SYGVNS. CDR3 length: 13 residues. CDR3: CASSGTGLTEAFF. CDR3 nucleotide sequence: TGTGCCAGCAGTGGGACAGGACTCACTGAAGCTTTCTTT.

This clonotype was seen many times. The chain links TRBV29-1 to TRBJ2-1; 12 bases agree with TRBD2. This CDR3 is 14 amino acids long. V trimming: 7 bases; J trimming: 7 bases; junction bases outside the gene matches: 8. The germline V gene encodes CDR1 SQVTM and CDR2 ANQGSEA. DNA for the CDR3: TGCAGCGGGCAGACTAGCGGGAGAGGTAATGAGCAGTTCTTC. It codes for CSGQTSGRGNEQFF.

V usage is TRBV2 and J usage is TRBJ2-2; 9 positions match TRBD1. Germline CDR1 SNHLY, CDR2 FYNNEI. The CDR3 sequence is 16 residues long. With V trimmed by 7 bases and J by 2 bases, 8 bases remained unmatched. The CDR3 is CASTVRDRVNTGELFF. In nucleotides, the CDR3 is TGTGCCAGCACCGTAAGGGACAGGGTTAACACCGGGGAGCTGTTTTTT.

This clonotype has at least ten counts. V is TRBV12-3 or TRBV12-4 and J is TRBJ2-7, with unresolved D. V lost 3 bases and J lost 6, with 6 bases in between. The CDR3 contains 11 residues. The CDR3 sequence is CASSLSREQYF. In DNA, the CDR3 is TGTGCCAGCAGTTTGTCTCGCGAGCAGTACTTC.

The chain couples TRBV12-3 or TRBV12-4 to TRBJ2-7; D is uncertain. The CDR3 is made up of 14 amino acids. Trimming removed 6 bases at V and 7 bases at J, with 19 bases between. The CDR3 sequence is CASSNSPGTREQYF. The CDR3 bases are TGTGCCAGCAGCAACTCGCCAGGTACGAGGGAGCAGTACTTC.

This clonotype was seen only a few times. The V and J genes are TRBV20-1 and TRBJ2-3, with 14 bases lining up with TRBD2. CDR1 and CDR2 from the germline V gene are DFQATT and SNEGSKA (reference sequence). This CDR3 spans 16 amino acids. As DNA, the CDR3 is TGCAGCACTATGACGGGACTAGCGGGGGACACAGATACGCAGTATTTT. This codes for CSTMTGLAGDTDTQYF.

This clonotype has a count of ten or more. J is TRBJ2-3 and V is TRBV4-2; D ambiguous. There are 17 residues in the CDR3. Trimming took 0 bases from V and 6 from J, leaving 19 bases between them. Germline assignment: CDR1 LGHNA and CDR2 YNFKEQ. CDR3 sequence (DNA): TGTGCCAGCAGCCAAGAGACTTCCCCCAACCTTGTTGATACGCAGTATTTT. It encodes CASSQETSPNLVDTQYF.

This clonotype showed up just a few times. The CDR3 DNA is TGTGCCAGCAGCCCTCCCCCCGCTAGTACAGAGACCCAGTACTTC. Encoded protein: CASSPPPASTETQYF. The genes are TRBV9 and TRBJ2-5; no clear D. The CDR3 totals 15 residues. Trimming stripped 4 bases from V and 4 bases from J, with 17 bases between. Germline V gene lookup returns CDR1 SGDLS and CDR2 YYNGEE.

The CDR3 sequence is CASARGTANEKLFF. DNA of the CDR3: TGTGCCAGCGCCAGAGGGACCGCTAATGAAAAACTGTTTTTT. The V call is TRBV5-5, the J call TRBJ1-4; D possibly corresponds to TRBD1 (5 bases). The CDR3 extends over 14 amino acids. The ends were cut back, 7 bases at V and 3 bases at J, with 13 bases in the middle. From germline, CDR1 is SGHKS and CDR2 YYEKEE (reference sequence).

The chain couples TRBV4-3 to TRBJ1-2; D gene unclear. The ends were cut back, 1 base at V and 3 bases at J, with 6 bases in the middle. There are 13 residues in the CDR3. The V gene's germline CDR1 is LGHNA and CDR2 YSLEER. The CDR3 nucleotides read TGCGCCAGCAGCCAAGGACTAGACTATGGCTACACCTTC. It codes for CASSQGLDYGYTF.

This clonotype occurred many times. The CDR3, as DNA: TGCAGTGCTATAAGCAGGGGGACAGCCTACGAGCAGTACTTC. Its protein is CSAISRGTAYEQYF. The genes are TRBV20-1 and TRBJ2-7; 7 bases are shared with TRBD1. Germline CDR1 reads DFQATT; CDR2 reads SNEGSKA (reference sequence). V lost 4 bases and J lost 2; bases outside the gene matches: 8. CDR3 size: 14 residues.

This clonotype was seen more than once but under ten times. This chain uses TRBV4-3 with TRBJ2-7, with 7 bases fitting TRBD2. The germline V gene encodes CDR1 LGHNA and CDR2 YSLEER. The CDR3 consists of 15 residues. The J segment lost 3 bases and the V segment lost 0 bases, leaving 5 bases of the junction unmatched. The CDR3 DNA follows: TGCGCCAGCAGCCAAGATTCTAGCGGACGCTACGAGCAGTACTTC. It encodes CASSQDSSGRYEQYF.